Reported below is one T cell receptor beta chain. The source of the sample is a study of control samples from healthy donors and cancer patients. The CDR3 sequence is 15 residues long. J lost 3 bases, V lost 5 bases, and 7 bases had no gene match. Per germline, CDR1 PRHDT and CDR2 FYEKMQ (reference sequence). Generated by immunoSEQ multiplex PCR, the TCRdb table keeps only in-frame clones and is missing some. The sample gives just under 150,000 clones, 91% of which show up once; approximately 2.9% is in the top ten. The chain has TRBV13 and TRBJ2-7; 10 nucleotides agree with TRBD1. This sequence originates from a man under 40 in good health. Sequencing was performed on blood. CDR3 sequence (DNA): TGTGCCAGCAGCCTGGACAGGGGGAAACACTACGAGCAGTACTTC. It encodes CASSLDRGKHYEQYF.